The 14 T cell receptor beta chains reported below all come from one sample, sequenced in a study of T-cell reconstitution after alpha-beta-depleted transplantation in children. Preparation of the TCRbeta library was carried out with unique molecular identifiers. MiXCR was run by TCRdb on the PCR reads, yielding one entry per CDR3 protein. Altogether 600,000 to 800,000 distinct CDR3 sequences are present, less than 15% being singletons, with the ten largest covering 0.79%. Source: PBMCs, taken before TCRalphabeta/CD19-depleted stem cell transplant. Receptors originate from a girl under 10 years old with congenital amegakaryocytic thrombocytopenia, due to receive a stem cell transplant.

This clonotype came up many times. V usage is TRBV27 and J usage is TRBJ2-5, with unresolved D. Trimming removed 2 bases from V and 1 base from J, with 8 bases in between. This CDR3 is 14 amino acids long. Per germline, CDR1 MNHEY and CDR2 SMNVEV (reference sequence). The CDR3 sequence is CASSLSVVQETQYF. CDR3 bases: TGTGCCAGCAGTTTAAGTGTGGTCCAAGAGACCCAGTACTTC.

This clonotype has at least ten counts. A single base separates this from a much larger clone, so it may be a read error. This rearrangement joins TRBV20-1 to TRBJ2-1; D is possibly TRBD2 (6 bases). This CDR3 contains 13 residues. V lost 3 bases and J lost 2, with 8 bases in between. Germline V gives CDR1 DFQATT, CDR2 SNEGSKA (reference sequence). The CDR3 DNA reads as TGCAGTGCTAGCGGGAGCCCCTACAATGAGCAGTTCTTC. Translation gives CSASGSPYNEQFF.

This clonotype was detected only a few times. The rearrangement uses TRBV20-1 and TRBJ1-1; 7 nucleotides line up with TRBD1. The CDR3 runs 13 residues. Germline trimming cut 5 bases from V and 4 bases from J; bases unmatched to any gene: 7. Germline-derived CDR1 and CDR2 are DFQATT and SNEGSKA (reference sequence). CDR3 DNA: TGCAGTGCTCTCAAACAGGGGCGCACTGAAGCTTTCTTT. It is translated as CSALKQGRTEAFF.

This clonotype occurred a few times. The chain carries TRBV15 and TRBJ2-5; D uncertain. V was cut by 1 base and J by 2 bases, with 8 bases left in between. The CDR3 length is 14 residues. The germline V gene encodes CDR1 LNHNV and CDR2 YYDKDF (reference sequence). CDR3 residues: CATSRASGQETQYF. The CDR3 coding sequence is TGTGCCACCAGCAGAGCCTCAGGACAAGAGACCCAGTACTTC.

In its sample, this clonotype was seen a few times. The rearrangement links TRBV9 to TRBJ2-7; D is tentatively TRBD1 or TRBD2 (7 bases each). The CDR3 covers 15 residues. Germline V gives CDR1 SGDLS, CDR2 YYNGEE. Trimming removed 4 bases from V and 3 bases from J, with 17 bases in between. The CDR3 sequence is CASSSGGLADYEQYF. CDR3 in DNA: TGTGCCAGCAGCTCAGGGGGGCTAGCGGACTACGAGCAGTACTTC.

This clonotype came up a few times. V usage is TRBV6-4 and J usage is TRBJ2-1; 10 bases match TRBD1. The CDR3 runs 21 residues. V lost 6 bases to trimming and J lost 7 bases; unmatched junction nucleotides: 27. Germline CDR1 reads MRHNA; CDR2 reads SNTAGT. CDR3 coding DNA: TGTGCCAGCAGGTCCCGGGACAGGGGTTTAATAACCAGGTGGGGTGAAAATGAGCAGTTCTTC. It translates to CASRSRDRGLITRWGENEQFF.

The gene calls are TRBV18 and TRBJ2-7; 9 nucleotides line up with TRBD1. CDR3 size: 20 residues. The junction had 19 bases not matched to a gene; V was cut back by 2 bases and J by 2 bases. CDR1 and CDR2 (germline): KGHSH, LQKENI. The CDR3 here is CASSPSRDRVYQFPTYEQYF. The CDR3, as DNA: TGTGCCAGCTCACCATCCCGGGACAGGGTTTACCAATTCCCTACCTACGAGCAGTACTTC. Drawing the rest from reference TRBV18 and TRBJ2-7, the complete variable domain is NAGVMQNPRHLVRRRGQEARLRCSPMKGHSHVYWYRQLPEEGLKFMVYLQKENIIDESGMPKERFSAEFPKEGPSILRIQQVVRGDSAAYFCASSPSRDRVYQFPTYEQYFGPGTRLTVT.

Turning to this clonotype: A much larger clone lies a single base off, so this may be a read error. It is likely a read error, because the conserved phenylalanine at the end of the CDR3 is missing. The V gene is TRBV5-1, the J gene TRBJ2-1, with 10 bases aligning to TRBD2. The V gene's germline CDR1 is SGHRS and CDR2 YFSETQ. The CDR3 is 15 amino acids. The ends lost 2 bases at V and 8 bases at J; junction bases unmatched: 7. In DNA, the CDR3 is TGCGCCAGCAGCTTAACTAGCGGGGTCAGCGATGAGCAGTTCCTC. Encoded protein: CASSLTSGVSDEQFL.

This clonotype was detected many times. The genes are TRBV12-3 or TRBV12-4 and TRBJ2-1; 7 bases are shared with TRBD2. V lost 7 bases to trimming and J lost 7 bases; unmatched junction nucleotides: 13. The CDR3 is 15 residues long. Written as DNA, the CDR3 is TGTGCCAGCACTACCGGGGCGGGAGCAAGAAATGAGCAGTTCTTC. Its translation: CASTTGAGARNEQFF.

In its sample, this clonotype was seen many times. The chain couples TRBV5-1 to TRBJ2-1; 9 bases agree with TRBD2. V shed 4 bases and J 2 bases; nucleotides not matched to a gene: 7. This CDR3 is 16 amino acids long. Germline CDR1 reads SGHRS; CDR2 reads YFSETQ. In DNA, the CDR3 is TGCGCCAGCAGCCAGATAGCGGGAGTTACCTACAATGAGCAGTTCTTC. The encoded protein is CASSQIAGVTYNEQFF.

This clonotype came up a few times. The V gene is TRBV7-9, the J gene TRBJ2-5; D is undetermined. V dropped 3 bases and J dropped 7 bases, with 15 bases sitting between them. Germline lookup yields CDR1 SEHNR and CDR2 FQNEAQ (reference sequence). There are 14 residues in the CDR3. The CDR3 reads CASSFTDAGVTQYF. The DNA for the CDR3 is TGTGCCAGCAGCTTCACGGACGCAGGTGTGACCCAGTACTTC.

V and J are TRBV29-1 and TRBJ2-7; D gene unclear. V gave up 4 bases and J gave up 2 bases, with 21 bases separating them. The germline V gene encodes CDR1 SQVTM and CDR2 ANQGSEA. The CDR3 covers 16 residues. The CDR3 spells CSVGWVGSETTYEQYF. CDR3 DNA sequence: TGCAGCGTTGGTTGGGTAGGCAGCGAGACGACCTACGAGCAGTACTTC.

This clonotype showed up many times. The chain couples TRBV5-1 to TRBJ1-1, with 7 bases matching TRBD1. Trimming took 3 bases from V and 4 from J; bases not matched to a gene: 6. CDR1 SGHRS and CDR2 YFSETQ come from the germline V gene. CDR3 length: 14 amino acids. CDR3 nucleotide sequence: TGCGCCAGCAGCTCACAGGGGCAAGCCACTGAAGCTTTCTTT. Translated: CASSSQGQATEAFF.

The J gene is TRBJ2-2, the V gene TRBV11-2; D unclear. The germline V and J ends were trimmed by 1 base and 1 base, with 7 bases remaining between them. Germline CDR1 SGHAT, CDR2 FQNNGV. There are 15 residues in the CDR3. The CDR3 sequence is CASSLVTRNTGELFF. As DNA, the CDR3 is TGTGCCAGCAGCTTAGTAACAAGGAACACCGGGGAGCTGTTTTTT.